The next 32 T cell receptor beta chains were all read from a single sample in a study of cytomegalovirus exposure and HLA in healthy donors. The primer mix had 60 Vbeta and 13 Jbeta primers. Repertoires were generated with immunoSEQ multiplex PCR, while TCRdb's copy carries only in-frame clones and drops some. This repertoire includes 150,000 to 200,000 clones. The specimen sequenced was PBMCs. These receptors came from a man aged 25 to 40 in good health and CMV-seronegative.

V and J are TRBV5-1 and TRBJ1-1; D possibly corresponds to TRBD1 (6 bases). The CDR3 has 14 residues. V was pared by 2 bases and J by 1 base, with 9 bases between. CDR1 and CDR2 (germline): SGHRS, YFSETQ. CDR3 bases: TGCGCCAGCAGCTTACTACAGGGGAACACTGAAGCTTTCTTT. It yields the protein CASSLLQGNTEAFF.

The rearrangement uses TRBV7-9 and TRBJ1-1; D gene uncertain. The V end was cut by 0 bases, the J end by 4 bases, with 9 bases between. Germline CDR1 SEHNR, CDR2 FQNEAQ (reference sequence). CDR3 length equals 14 residues. The CDR3 DNA reads as TGTGCCAGCAGCTTAGCACTGAGGGCCACTGAAGCTTTCTTT. Translating gives CASSLALRATEAFF.

The V call is TRBV19, the J call TRBJ1-1; TRBD1 matches 9 bases. Trimming removed 7 bases from V and 0 bases from J; junction bases left unmatched: 12. CDR1 and CDR2 (germline): LNHDA, SQIVND (reference sequence). There are 17 residues in the CDR3. The CDR3 DNA reads as TGTGCCAGTACCTTTCGGGGGACAGGGAGTATGAACACTGAAGCTTTCTTT. Its translation: CASTFRGTGSMNTEAFF.

The rearrangement links TRBV7-2 to TRBJ2-1, with 9 bases identical to TRBD2. This CDR3 region has 15 residues. Per the germline V gene, CDR1 is SGHTA and CDR2 is FQGNSA. The V gene end was trimmed by 1 base and the J gene end by 6 bases; junction bases not matched to a gene: 4. In nucleotides, the CDR3 is TGTGCCAGCAGCTTAGGAGGGACTAGCTTCAATGAGCAGTTCTTC. Residues: CASSLGGTSFNEQFF.

The chain carries TRBV19 and TRBJ1-6, with TRBD1 matching over 9 bases. The germline CDR1 and CDR2 sequences are LNHDA and SQIVND (reference sequence). The CDR3 spans 16 residues. After removal of 3 bases from V and 9 bases from J, the junction contained 9 bases not matched to a gene. This CDR3 is CASSMDRGAVSSPLHF. DNA of the CDR3: TGTGCCAGTAGTATGGACAGGGGTGCCGTAAGTTCACCCCTCCACTTT.

The V call is TRBV4-2, the J call TRBJ2-1, with 10 bases aligning to TRBD2. This CDR3 spans 16 amino acids. The V and J ends lost 1 base and 5 bases, in that order; junction bases with no gene match: 5. Germline values: CDR1 LGHNA, CDR2 YNFKEQ. CDR3 DNA: TGTGCCAGCAGCCAAGGGGTAGCGGGAGGAAACAATGAGCAGTTCTTC. It yields the protein CASSQGVAGGNNEQFF.

The rearrangement joins TRBV11-1 to TRBJ2-5, with 9 bases identical to TRBD2. This CDR3 is built from 16 residues. From germline, CDR1 is SGHAT and CDR2 FQDESV (reference sequence). V was clipped by 4 bases and J by 5 bases; unmatched bases: 11. CDR3 nucleotides: TGTGCCAGCAGCTCCAATTTAGCGGGAGCTTGGGAGACCCAGTACTTC. It translates to CASSSNLAGAWETQYF. Full variable domain (missing parts from reference TRBV11-1 and TRBJ2-5): EAEVAQSPRYKITEKSQAVAFWCDPISGHATLYWYRQILGQGPELLVQFQDESVVDDSQLPKDRFSAERLKGVDSTLKIQPAELGDSAMYLCASSSNLAGAWETQYFGPGTRLLVL.

The rearrangement joins TRBV27 to TRBJ1-5; the D is unclear. There are 12 residues in the CDR3. Germline V lookup: CDR1 MNHEY, CDR2 SMNVEV (reference sequence). V lost 6 bases, J lost 9 bases, and 12 bases lay in between. CDR3 nucleotide sequence: TGTGCCAGCAGCCGCACTGAGTGGCCCCAGCATTTT. Translated, it gives CASSRTEWPQHF.

The chain is built from TRBV5-6 and TRBJ2-3; D unclear. In germline, CDR1 is SGHDT, CDR2 YYEEEE. V lost 3 bases and J lost 6, with 5 bases in between. This CDR3 has 11 amino acids. CDR3 residues: CASSYIDTQYF. DNA for the CDR3: TGTGCCAGCAGCTATATCGATACGCAGTATTTT.

The V call is TRBV4-1, the J call TRBJ1-2; D might be TRBD1 (6 bases). V dropped 0 bases and J dropped 4 bases, with 9 bases sitting between them. Germline V lookup: CDR1 MGHRA, CDR2 YSYEKL. The CDR3 has 14 residues. The CDR3, as DNA: TGCGCCAGCAGCCAAGACGGGGGGCTCTATGGCTACACCTTC. As protein: CASSQDGGLYGYTF.

The chain joins TRBV7-9 to TRBJ1-2; D gene unclear. The CDR3 covers 12 residues. CDR1 is SEHNR, CDR2 FQNEAQ, per germline (reference sequence). V lost 3 bases, J lost 7 bases, and 9 bases lay in between. CDR3 coding DNA: TGTGCCAGCAGCTTTGAGGCATTTGGCTACACCTTC. Translating it yields CASSFEAFGYTF.

V gene TRBV4-1 combines with J gene TRBJ1-4, with D maybe TRBD1 (5 bases). Looked up from germline, CDR1 is MGHRA and CDR2 is YSYEKL. Trimming pared 1 base from V and 8 bases from J, leaving 20 bases between. The length of the CDR3 is 17 residues. The CDR3 here is CASSQVPMVGHSEKLFF. CDR3 nucleotide sequence: TGCGCCAGCAGCCAAGTCCCTATGGTGGGGCATTCGGAAAAACTGTTTTTT.

V usage is TRBV7-3 and J usage is TRBJ2-1, with D possibly TRBD2 on 5 matching bases. Trimming cost V 5 bases and J 0 bases, with 8 bases left between them. CDR1 is SGHTA and CDR2 is FQGTGA in the germline V gene. This CDR3 has 14 amino acids. In DNA, the CDR3 is TGTGCCAGCAGCCGTGGGAGCTCCTACAATGAGCAGTTCTTC. Protein: CASSRGSSYNEQFF.

The J gene is TRBJ1-2, the V gene TRBV7-9, with D hard to call. The CDR3 has 15 residues. Trimming shortened V by 4 bases and J by 4 bases, and 16 bases separated the two germline ends. Germline V gene lookup returns CDR1 SEHNR and CDR2 FQNEAQ (reference sequence). The CDR3: CASSSPRGYPYGYTF. CDR3 DNA: TGTGCCAGCAGCTCCCCGCGAGGTTACCCCTATGGCTACACCTTC.

The chain uses TRBV5-1 and TRBJ2-5; TRBD2 agrees at 7 bases. The CDR3 is 15 amino acids. Germline V CDR1 and CDR2: SGHRS, YFSETQ. V gave up 0 bases and J gave up 5 bases; unmatched junction bases: 7. The CDR3 loop is CASSLVAGALETQYF. The CDR3 DNA reads TGCGCCAGCAGCTTGGTCGCGGGAGCTCTGGAGACCCAGTACTTC. Based on the CDR3 plus reference TRBV5-1 and TRBJ2-5, the full variable domain is KAGVTQTPRYLIKTRGQQVTLSCSPISGHRSVSWYQQTPGQGLQFLFEYFSETQRNKGNFPGRFSGRQFSNSRSEMNVSTLELGDSALYLCASSLVAGALETQYFGPGTRLLVL.

This chain uses TRBV4-1 with TRBJ2-7, with 9 nucleotides matching TRBD2. The CDR3 loop spans 16 amino acids. Germline CDR1 is MGHRA and CDR2 is YSYEKL. With 3 bases clipped from V and 1 base from J, the junction kept 7 bases outside the gene matches. The CDR3: CASSQDIAGASYEQYF. In DNA, the CDR3 is TGCGCCAGCAGCCAGGATATAGCGGGAGCGTCCTACGAGCAGTACTTC.

The V gene is TRBV6-5, the J gene TRBJ1-1; 7 bases align to TRBD1. The CDR3 runs to 13 residues. The germline V gene encodes CDR1 MNHEY and CDR2 SVGAGI. V lost 6 bases and J lost 2; bases outside the gene matches: 3. The CDR3 region is CASRGQQNTEAFF. The CDR3, as DNA: TGTGCCAGCAGGGGACAGCAAAACACTGAAGCTTTCTTT.

The chain combines TRBV7-9 with TRBJ1-2; D is unresolved. The CDR3 spans 12 residues. Germline V CDR1 and CDR2: SEHNR, FQNEAQ (reference sequence). With 5 bases removed from V and 5 bases from J, the gap between germline ends came to 9 bases. CDR3 residues: CASSPGVYGYTF. The CDR3 bases are TGTGCCAGCAGCCCGGGAGTTTATGGCTACACCTTC.

The chain joins TRBV6-6 to TRBJ1-5, with D possibly being TRBD1 (6 bases). The CDR3 is 14 amino acids. Trimming shortened V by 7 bases and J by 5 bases, and 15 bases separated the two germline ends. CDR1 and CDR2 (germline): MNHNY, SVGAGI (reference sequence). The CDR3 bases are TGTGCCAGCACGAAGGACAGTGGAGATCAGCCCCAGCATTTT. Residues: CASTKDSGDQPQHF.

CDR3 amino acids: CASSLGGGNTIYF. For the CDR3, the DNA is TGTGCCAGCAGCCTGGGAGGGGGAAACACCATATATTTT. The gene calls are TRBV5-6 and TRBJ1-3; D remains ambiguous. V was trimmed by 4 bases and J by 4 bases, leaving 9 bases between them. The CDR3 is 13 amino acids. The germline V gene has CDR1 SGHDT and CDR2 YYEEEE.

The chain recombines TRBV30 with TRBJ2-7; perhaps TRBD2 as D (6 bases). The CDR3 runs to 11 residues. The V gene's germline CDR1 is GTSNPN and CDR2 SVGIG (reference sequence). Trimming removed 3 bases from V and 6 bases from J, with 9 bases in between. CDR3 loop: CAWRGGSEQYF. The CDR3 DNA reads TGTGCCTGGAGAGGAGGGTCCGAGCAGTACTTC.

J is TRBJ1-2 and V is TRBV6-5, with a possible D match to TRBD1 (5 bases). The CDR3 consists of 14 residues. Germline CDR1 and CDR2: MNHEY and SVGAGI. V was pared by 7 bases and J by 5 bases, with 17 bases between. CDR3 protein: CASTIAGREYGYTF. CDR3 bases: TGTGCCAGCACCATAGCGGGACGGGAATATGGCTACACCTTC.

This chain connects TRBV25-1 to TRBJ2-1, with 9 positions matching TRBD2. The CDR3 covers 14 residues. J gave up 7 bases and V 3 bases, and 4 bases lay outside the gene matches. The germline V gene has CDR1 MGHDK and CDR2 SYGVNS. The CDR3, as DNA: TGTGCCAGCAGTGATGGCACTAGCGGGAATGAGCAGTTCTTC. It yields the protein CASSDGTSGNEQFF.

The chain recombines TRBV27 with TRBJ2-1; TRBD1 might be the D (5 bases). CDR1 MNHEY and CDR2 SMNVEV come from the germline V gene (reference sequence). With 4 bases removed from V and 9 bases from J, the gap between germline ends came to 19 bases. The CDR3 consists of 15 residues. The CDR3 region has the DNA TGTGCCAGCAGTTCCTTAATGGGCAGGGCCGGTGAGCAGTTCTTC. Translating gives CASSSLMGRAGEQFF.

For the CDR3, the DNA is TGTGCCAGCTCACGGGACCGGGACAACTCCTACAATGAGCAGTTCTTC. This sequence encodes CASSRDRDNSYNEQFF. The chain uses TRBV18 and TRBJ2-1; the D gene is possibly TRBD1 (6 bases). Germline-derived CDR1 and CDR2 are KGHSH and LQKENI. The V end was cut by 4 bases, the J end by 0 bases, with 13 bases between. The CDR3 has 16 residues.

The chain couples TRBV7-9 to TRBJ1-5, with 8 bases matching TRBD1. Germline V gene sequence: CDR1 SEHNR, CDR2 FQNEAQ (reference sequence). V lost 4 bases to trimming and J lost 7 bases; unmatched junction nucleotides: 6. The CDR3 has 14 residues. The DNA for the CDR3 is TGTGCCAGCAGCTCAGACAGGGGTCGCCAGCCCCAGCATTTT. As protein: CASSSDRGRQPQHF.

The V gene is TRBV11-2, the J gene TRBJ2-7; the match to TRBD2 covers 13 bases. Germline CDR1 and CDR2: SGHAT and FQNNGV. The CDR3 sequence is 15 residues long. V trimming: 5 bases; J trimming: 4 bases; junction bases outside the gene matches: 5. Here the CDR3 DNA reads TGTGCCAGCAGCAAACCGGGACTAGCGGGGTACGAGCAGTACTTC. Translation: CASSKPGLAGYEQYF.

The gene calls are TRBV6-1 and TRBJ1-1; unclear D gene. Germline CDR1 is MNHNS and CDR2 is SASEGT. V lost 5 bases and J 4 bases, leaving 17 bases between the germline ends. The CDR3 length is 15 residues. The DNA for the CDR3 is TGTGCCAGCAGTCGATCCGCCGGGTTTGGCACTGAAGCTTTCTTT. Translating it yields CASSRSAGFGTEAFF.

The J gene is TRBJ1-2, the V gene TRBV2; a weak D match, TRBD1 (5 bases). With 4 bases removed from V and 8 bases from J, the gap between germline ends came to 8 bases. The germline CDR1 and CDR2 sequences are SNHLY and FYNNEI. The CDR3 covers 11 residues. The CDR3 coding sequence is TGTGCCAGCAGTGCCAGGGTAGGCTACACCTTC. Residues: CASSARVGYTF.

The chain links TRBV7-2 to TRBJ2-5; 8 bases line up with TRBD2. This CDR3 contains 14 residues. The J segment lost 5 bases and the V segment lost 1 base, leaving 3 bases of the junction unmatched. Germline values: CDR1 SGHTA, CDR2 FQGNSA. CDR3 nucleotide sequence: TGTGCCAGCAGCTTAGATAGCGGGGCGGAGACCCAGTACTTC. This gives the protein CASSLDSGAETQYF.

This chain links TRBV5-1 with TRBJ2-2, with 9 bases fitting TRBD1. V shed 4 bases and J 6 bases; nucleotides not matched to a gene: 7. The CDR3 loop spans 15 amino acids. CDR1 SGHRS and CDR2 YFSETQ come from the germline V gene. DNA for the CDR3: TGCGCCAGCAGCCAGAGACAGGGGGGACCCGGGGAGCTGTTTTTT. Its translation is CASSQRQGGPGELFF.

The gene calls are TRBV4-1 and TRBJ1-1; D perhaps matches TRBD1 (5 bases). Germline CDR1 is MGHRA and CDR2 is YSYEKL. Trimming pared 4 bases from V and 1 base from J, leaving 10 bases between. This CDR3 is 14 amino acids long. DNA for the CDR3: TGCGCCAGCAGCCCTCAGGGATGGAACACTGAAGCTTTCTTT. This encodes CASSPQGWNTEAFF.